The 13 T cell receptor beta chains reported below all come from one sample, sequenced in a study of blood T cell repertoires in COVID-19. Libraries were prepared by immunoSEQ multiplex PCR; TCRdb keeps only in-frame clonotypes and omits some of them. The sample includes tens of thousands of clones, approximately 80% seen only once; the top ten take less than 25%. The sample taken for sequencing was peripheral blood. The receptors stem from a woman aged 60 to 75 with acute or convalescent COVID-19.

The chain employs TRBV27 and TRBJ2-7, with 7 bases identical to TRBD2. Trimming at V came to 4 bases and at J to 5 bases, leaving 14 bases not matched to a gene. The length of the CDR3 is 16 residues. Looked up from germline, CDR1 is MNHEY and CDR2 is SMNVEV (reference sequence). DNA for the CDR3: TGTGCCAGCAGTTATACTGCCTTGAGGCGGGGGAACGAGCAGTACTTC. Amino acids: CASSYTALRRGNEQYF.

The chain carries TRBV11-3 and TRBJ2-3; 15 bases align to TRBD2. V was pared by 0 bases and J by 5 bases, with 12 bases of the junction left unmatched. CDR3 length: 20 residues. Germline lookup yields CDR1 SGHNT and CDR2 YENEEA. The CDR3 nucleotides are TGTGCCAGCAGCTTAGATCCTCCGGGACTAGCGGGGGGCAGGGGAGATACGCAGTATTTT. Its translation is CASSLDPPGLAGGRGDTQYF.

This clone was counted once. The rearrangement joins TRBV12-3 or TRBV12-4 to TRBJ2-7; TRBD2 matches at 7 bases. This CDR3 has 12 residues. Trimming at V came to 6 bases and at J to 5 bases, leaving 4 bases not matched to a gene. The CDR3 is CASRFGLDEQYF. CDR3 nucleotide sequence: TGTGCCAGCAGATTTGGACTAGACGAGCAGTACTTC.

V usage is TRBV27 and J usage is TRBJ2-3, with TRBD1 matching over 7 bases. The V and J ends lost 4 bases and 3 bases, in that order; junction bases with no gene match: 13. The CDR3 is 17 residues long. In germline, CDR1 is MNHEY, CDR2 SMNVEV (reference sequence). The CDR3 DNA follows: TGTGCCAGCAGTTCCTACGAGACAGGGATTGAAACAGATACGCAGTATTTT. Translating gives CASSSYETGIETDTQYF.

Written as DNA, the CDR3 is TGTGCCATCAGCGGGACAGGACTTCACGAGCAGTACTTC. This gives the protein CAISGTGLHEQYF. The chain uses TRBV10-3 and TRBJ2-7; 8 bases are a match to TRBD1. V gave up 6 bases and J gave up 5 bases; unmatched junction bases: 6. Germline V gives CDR1 ENHRY, CDR2 SYGVKD. This CDR3 comprises 13 residues.

Regarding this clone: This specimen includes other DNA sequences encoding the same CDR3. The V call is TRBV19, the J call TRBJ1-5; a possible D gene is TRBD1 (6 bases). V shed 3 bases and J shed 10 bases, with 13 bases lying between them. CDR1 and CDR2 from the germline V gene are LNHDA and SQIVND (reference sequence). This CDR3 has 13 residues. The CDR3 protein is CASSMGGLGPQHF. In nucleotides, the CDR3 is TGTGCCAGTAGTATGGGGGGGCTTGGTCCCCAGCATTTT. The full variable domain, completed using reference TRBV19 and TRBJ1-5, is DGGITQSPKYLFRKEGQNVTLSCEQNLNHDAMYWYRQDPGQGLRLIYYSQIVNDFQKGDIAEGYSVSREKKESFPLTVTSAQKNPTAFYLCASSMGGLGPQHFGDGTRLSIL.

The chain employs TRBV5-1 and TRBJ1-1; D unresolved. Germline V gene lookup returns CDR1 SGHRS and CDR2 YFSETQ. The CDR3 runs to 14 residues. Trimming removed 2 bases from V and 4 bases from J, with 12 bases in between. CDR3 in amino acids: CASSFDPSGTEAFF. For the CDR3, the DNA is TGCGCCAGCAGCTTCGACCCTTCGGGCACTGAAGCTTTCTTT.

The chain joins TRBV19 to TRBJ2-7; no clear D. Trimming removed 5 bases from V and 2 bases from J, with 4 bases in between. Germline-derived CDR1 and CDR2 are LNHDA and SQIVND (reference sequence). The CDR3 runs 11 residues. The chain's CDR3 is CASSSAYEQYF. CDR3 in DNA: TGTGCCAGTAGTTCCGCCTACGAGCAGTACTTC.

This rearrangement joins TRBV7-9 to TRBJ1-6; D is unclear. There are 14 residues in the CDR3. V lost 1 base to trimming and J lost 7 bases, with 8 bases between them. CDR1 is SEHNR and CDR2 is FQNEAQ in the germline V gene (reference sequence). The CDR3 spells CASSLVQTNSPLHF. The CDR3 DNA is TGTGCCAGCAGCTTAGTACAGACCAATTCACCCCTCCACTTT.

This clone was detected a few times. The chain carries TRBV6-6 and TRBJ1-2; D unresolved. The length of the CDR3 is 13 residues. Germline values: CDR1 MNHNY, CDR2 SVGAGI (reference sequence). Trimming took 2 bases from V and 4 from J, leaving 8 bases between them. The CDR3 here is CASSYLGGYGYTF. Here the CDR3 DNA reads TGTGCCAGCAGTTACCTAGGAGGCTATGGCTACACCTTC.

This clone was picked up one time. This CDR3 is CASRGGQVNTGELFF. DNA of the CDR3: TGTGCCAGCAGGGGTGGGCAGGTGAACACCGGGGAGCTGTTTTTT. This chain links TRBV2 with TRBJ2-2, with D uncertain. V dropped 6 bases and J dropped 1 base, with 12 bases sitting between them. This CDR3 is built from 15 residues. In germline, CDR1 is SNHLY, CDR2 FYNNEI.

The chain links TRBV18 to TRBJ1-3; D may be TRBD1 (6 bases). The CDR3 is 16 amino acids. The V gene lost 6 bases and the J gene lost 0 bases, with 15 bases spanning the gap. The germline CDR1 and CDR2 sequences are KGHSH and LQKENI. The CDR3 nucleotides are TGTGCCAGCTCCCCGGACAGTCTGAGCTCTGGAAACACCATATATTTT. Protein product: CASSPDSLSSGNTIYF.

CDR3 sequence (DNA): TGTGCCAGCAGCTTGGCTGGACAGGGTGAGAACACCTTC. It translates to CASSLAGQGENTF. The chain carries TRBV5-6 and TRBJ1-2; 8 bases agree with TRBD1. CDR1 SGHDT and CDR2 YYEEEE come from the germline V gene. The V and J ends lost 0 bases and 12 bases, in that order; junction bases with no gene match: 7. This CDR3 has 13 amino acids.